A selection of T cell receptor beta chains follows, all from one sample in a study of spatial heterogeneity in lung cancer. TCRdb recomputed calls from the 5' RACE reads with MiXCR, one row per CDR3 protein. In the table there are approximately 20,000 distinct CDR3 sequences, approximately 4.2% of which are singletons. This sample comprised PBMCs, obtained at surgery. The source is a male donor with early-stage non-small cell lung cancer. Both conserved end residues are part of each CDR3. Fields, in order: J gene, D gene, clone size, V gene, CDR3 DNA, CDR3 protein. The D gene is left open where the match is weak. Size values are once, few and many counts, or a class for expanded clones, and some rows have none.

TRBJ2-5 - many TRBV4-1 TGCGCCAGCAGCCTGGGGATAACGGGTGGTGCCCAAGAGACCCAGTACTTC CASSLGITGGAQETQYF
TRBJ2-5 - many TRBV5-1 TGCGCCAGCAGCACCCAGGGCTTCCAAGAGACCCAGTACTTC CASSTQGFQETQYF
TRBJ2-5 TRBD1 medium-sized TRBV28 TGTGCCAGCACCCCAGGGGGACCCCAAGAGACCCAGTACTTC CASTPGGPQETQYF
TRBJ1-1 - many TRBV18 TGTGCCAGCTCCCCAGACAGTACCCAGACTGAAGCTTTCTTT CASSPDSTQTEAFF
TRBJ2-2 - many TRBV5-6 TGTGCCAGCAGCTCCCGAGTGGTAGCGGACACCGGGGAGCTGTTTTTT CASSSRVVADTGELFF
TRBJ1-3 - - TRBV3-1 TGTGCCAGCAGCCAGTTGAGCTCTGGAAACACCATATATTTT CASSQLSSGNTIYF
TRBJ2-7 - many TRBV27 TGTGCCAGCAGTCCCGGGCTAAACACCTACGAGCAGTACTTC CASSPGLNTYEQYF
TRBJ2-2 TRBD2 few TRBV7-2 TGTGCCAGCAGCGTCCTCGGTACTAGCGGGGGTACCGGGGAGCTGTTTTTT CASSVLGTSGGTGELFF
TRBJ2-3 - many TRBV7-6 TGTGCCAGCAGCTTCAGACAGGCCCCGGATACGCAGTATTTT CASSFRQAPDTQYF
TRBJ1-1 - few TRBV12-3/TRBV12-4 TGTGCCAGCAGTTTAAAAAAGGCAGGGAGAAACACTGAAGCTTTCTTT CASSLKKAGRNTEAFF
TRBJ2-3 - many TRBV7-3 TGTGCCAGCAGCCGGGGAGATACGCAGTATTTT CASSRGDTQYF
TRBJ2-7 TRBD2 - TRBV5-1 TGCGCCAGCAGTGGTGGGACTAGCCGTTCCTACGAGCAGTACTTC CASSGGTSRSYEQYF
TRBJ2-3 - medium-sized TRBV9 TGTGCCAGCAGCGTTGGGGCAGATACGCAGTATTTT CASSVGADTQYF
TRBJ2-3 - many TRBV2 TGTGCCAGCGTATGGAGCACAGATACGCAGTATTTT CASVWSTDTQYF
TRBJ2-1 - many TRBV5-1 TGCGCCAGCAGCTTGGACTTGCGGGACAATGAGCAGTTCTTC CASSLDLRDNEQFF
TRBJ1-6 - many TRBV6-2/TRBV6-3 TGTGCCAGCAGCTACGGAATACGCGGGGCCCTCCACTTT CASSYGIRGALHF
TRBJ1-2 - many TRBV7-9 TGTGCCAGCAGTTCCAGTGAAGATGGCTACACCTTC CASSSSEDGYTF
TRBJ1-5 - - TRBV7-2 TGTGCCAGCAGCTTACACGGCGGGACTCAGCCCCAGCATTTT CASSLHGGTQPQHF
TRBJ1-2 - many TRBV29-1 TGCAGCATCGGGACGGCAGTCTATGGCTACACCTTC CSIGTAVYGYTF
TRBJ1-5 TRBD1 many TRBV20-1 TGCAGTGCTAAACCGGGACAGGCTAGCAATCAGCCCCAGCATTTT CSAKPGQASNQPQHF
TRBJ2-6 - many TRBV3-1 TGTGCCAGCAGCCGAACCGTTAACTCTGGGGCCAACGTCCTGACTTTC CASSRTVNSGANVLTF
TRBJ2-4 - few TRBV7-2 TGTGCCAGCAGCTTAGAAGGGGTCATTCAGTACTTC CASSLEGVIQYF
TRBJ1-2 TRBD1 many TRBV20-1 TGCATAGGACAGGCGGTAAACTATGGCTACACCTTC CIGQAVNYGYTF
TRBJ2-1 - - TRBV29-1 TGCAGCGCTGTCGGGGTAGACTCCTACAATGAGCAGTTCTTC CSAVGVDSYNEQFF
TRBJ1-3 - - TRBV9 TGTGCCAGCAGCACGGACGCATCTGGAAACACCATATATTTT CASSTDASGNTIYF
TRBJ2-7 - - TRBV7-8 TGTGCCAGCAGCTTAGCCCCTGCCTCCTACGAGCAGTACTTC CASSLAPASYEQYF
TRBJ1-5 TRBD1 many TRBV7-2 TGTGCCAGCAGCTTCAACAGGGGGAGCAATCAGCCCCAGCATTTT CASSFNRGSNQPQHF
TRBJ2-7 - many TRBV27 TGTGCCAGCAGTCCGACGGGACCGGTCTCCTACGAGCAGTACTTC CASSPTGPVSYEQYF
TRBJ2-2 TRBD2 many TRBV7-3 TGTGCCAGCAGCCCAAGTGGACTAGCGTCCACCGGGGAGCTGTTTTTT CASSPSGLASTGELFF
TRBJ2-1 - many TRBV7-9 TGTGCCAGCAGCCCCCTGCCCGACAGCATCTCCTACAATGAGCAGTTCTTC CASSPLPDSISYNEQFF
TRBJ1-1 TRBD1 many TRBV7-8 TGTGCCAGCAGCTCCGGACAGGGGTTTGAAGCTTTCTTT CASSSGQGFEAFF
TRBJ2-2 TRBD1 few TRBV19 TGTGCCAGTAGTAAAACCGGAGGACAGGGCCAGACCGGGGAGCTGTTTTTT CASSKTGGQGQTGELFF
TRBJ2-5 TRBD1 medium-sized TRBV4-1 TGCGCCAGCAGCCTCCAACCTGGACAGGGGGAAGAGACCCAGTACTTC CASSLQPGQGEETQYF
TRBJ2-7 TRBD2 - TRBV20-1 TGCAGTGCTAGAGATCCCAGCGGGGCGGTCTACGAGCAGTACTTC CSARDPSGAVYEQYF
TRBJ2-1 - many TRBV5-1 TGCGCCAGCAGCTCGGGTCAAGAACGGGGTGAGCAGTTCTTC CASSSGQERGEQFF
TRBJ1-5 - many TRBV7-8 TGTGCCAGCAGCTCCCGACAGAACTATCTAGGAGATAGCAATCAGCCCCAGCATTTT CASSSRQNYLGDSNQPQHF
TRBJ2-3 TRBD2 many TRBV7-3 TGTGCCAGCAGCTTAACGAGCGGGGGGGCAGATACGCAGTATTTT CASSLTSGGADTQYF
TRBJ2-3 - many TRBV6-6 TGTGCCAGCACTCCCGGGGGGCGGAGCACAGATACGCAGTATTTT CASTPGGRSTDTQYF
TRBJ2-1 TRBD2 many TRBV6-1 TGTGCCAGCAGTGAATTCTTAGCGGGAGGGAAAGTCAATGAGCAGTTCTTC CASSEFLAGGKVNEQFF
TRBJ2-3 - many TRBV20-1 TGCAGTGCTAGACAGGGTACAGACACGCAGTATTTT CSARQGTDTQYF
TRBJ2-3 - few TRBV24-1 TGTGCCACCAGTGATAGCCAGGGGACAGATACGCAGTATTTT CATSDSQGTDTQYF
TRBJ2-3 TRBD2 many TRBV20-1 TGCAGTGCTAGAGACCCTTCTAGCGGGAGACCAGATACGCAGTATTTT CSARDPSSGRPDTQYF
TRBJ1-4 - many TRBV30 TGTGCCTGGAACCGGGCAACTAATGAAAAACTGTTTTTT CAWNRATNEKLFF
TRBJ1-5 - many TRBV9 TGTGCCAGCAGCGTAGGGAATGGCAATCAGCCCCAGCATTTT CASSVGNGNQPQHF
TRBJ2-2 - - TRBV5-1 TGCGCCAGCAGCCCCGGCCCGAACACCGGGGAGCTGTTTTTT CASSPGPNTGELFF
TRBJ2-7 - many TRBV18 TGTGCCAGCTCACCATTGCTCGGGGATACCAACGAGCAGTACTTC CASSPLLGDTNEQYF
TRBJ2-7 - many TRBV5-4 TGTGCCAGCAGCTCCGTTGGTCGCGGTGACGAGCAGTACTTC CASSSVGRGDEQYF
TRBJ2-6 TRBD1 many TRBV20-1 TGCAGTGCCAGGGGACAGGAGAGCTCTGGGGCCAACGTCCTGACTTTC CSARGQESSGANVLTF
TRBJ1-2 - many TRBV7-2 TGTGCCAGCAGCAAAAATACTGGCTACACCTTC CASSKNTGYTF
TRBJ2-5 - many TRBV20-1 TGCAGTGCCCTCAGGGGTGAGACCCAGTACTTC CSALRGETQYF
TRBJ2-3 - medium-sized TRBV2 TGTGCCAGCAGTGGTCCAGGGAGAACAGATACGCAGTATTTT CASSGPGRTDTQYF
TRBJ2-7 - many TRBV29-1 TGCAGCGTTGAGGTTCAGGGCGGGACGAACTACGAGCAGTACTTC CSVEVQGGTNYEQYF
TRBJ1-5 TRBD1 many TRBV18 TGTGCCAGCTCATCAACAGGGGGCAATCAGCCCCAGCATTTT CASSSTGGNQPQHF
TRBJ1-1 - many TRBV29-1 TGCAGCGTTGAAGAGAGGAACACTGAAGCTTTCTTT CSVEERNTEAFF
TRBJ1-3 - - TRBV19 TGTGCCAGTAGTTTCGGGAGCTCTGGAAACACCATATATTTT CASSFGSSGNTIYF